The present TCR beta chain was sequenced within a study of blood T cell repertoires in COVID-19. Assay: immunoSEQ multiplex PCR; the TCRdb copy retains only in-frame clones and omits some. Among more than 90,000 clones listed, more than 75% were seen once. Sequencing input: peripheral blood. The clonotype was recovered from a man aged 35 to 55 with acute or convalescent COVID-19.

The CDR3 here is CASSLLSGESYEQYF. The CDR3 bases are TGCGCCAGCAGCCTCCTTTCCGGGGAGTCCTACGAGCAGTACTTC. V is TRBV4-1 and J is TRBJ2-7, with D maybe TRBD2 (5 bases). The V end lost 4 bases, the J end lost 1 base, and 14 bases lay between the germline ends. Germline V lookup: CDR1 MGHRA, CDR2 YSYEKL. The CDR3 contains 15 residues.